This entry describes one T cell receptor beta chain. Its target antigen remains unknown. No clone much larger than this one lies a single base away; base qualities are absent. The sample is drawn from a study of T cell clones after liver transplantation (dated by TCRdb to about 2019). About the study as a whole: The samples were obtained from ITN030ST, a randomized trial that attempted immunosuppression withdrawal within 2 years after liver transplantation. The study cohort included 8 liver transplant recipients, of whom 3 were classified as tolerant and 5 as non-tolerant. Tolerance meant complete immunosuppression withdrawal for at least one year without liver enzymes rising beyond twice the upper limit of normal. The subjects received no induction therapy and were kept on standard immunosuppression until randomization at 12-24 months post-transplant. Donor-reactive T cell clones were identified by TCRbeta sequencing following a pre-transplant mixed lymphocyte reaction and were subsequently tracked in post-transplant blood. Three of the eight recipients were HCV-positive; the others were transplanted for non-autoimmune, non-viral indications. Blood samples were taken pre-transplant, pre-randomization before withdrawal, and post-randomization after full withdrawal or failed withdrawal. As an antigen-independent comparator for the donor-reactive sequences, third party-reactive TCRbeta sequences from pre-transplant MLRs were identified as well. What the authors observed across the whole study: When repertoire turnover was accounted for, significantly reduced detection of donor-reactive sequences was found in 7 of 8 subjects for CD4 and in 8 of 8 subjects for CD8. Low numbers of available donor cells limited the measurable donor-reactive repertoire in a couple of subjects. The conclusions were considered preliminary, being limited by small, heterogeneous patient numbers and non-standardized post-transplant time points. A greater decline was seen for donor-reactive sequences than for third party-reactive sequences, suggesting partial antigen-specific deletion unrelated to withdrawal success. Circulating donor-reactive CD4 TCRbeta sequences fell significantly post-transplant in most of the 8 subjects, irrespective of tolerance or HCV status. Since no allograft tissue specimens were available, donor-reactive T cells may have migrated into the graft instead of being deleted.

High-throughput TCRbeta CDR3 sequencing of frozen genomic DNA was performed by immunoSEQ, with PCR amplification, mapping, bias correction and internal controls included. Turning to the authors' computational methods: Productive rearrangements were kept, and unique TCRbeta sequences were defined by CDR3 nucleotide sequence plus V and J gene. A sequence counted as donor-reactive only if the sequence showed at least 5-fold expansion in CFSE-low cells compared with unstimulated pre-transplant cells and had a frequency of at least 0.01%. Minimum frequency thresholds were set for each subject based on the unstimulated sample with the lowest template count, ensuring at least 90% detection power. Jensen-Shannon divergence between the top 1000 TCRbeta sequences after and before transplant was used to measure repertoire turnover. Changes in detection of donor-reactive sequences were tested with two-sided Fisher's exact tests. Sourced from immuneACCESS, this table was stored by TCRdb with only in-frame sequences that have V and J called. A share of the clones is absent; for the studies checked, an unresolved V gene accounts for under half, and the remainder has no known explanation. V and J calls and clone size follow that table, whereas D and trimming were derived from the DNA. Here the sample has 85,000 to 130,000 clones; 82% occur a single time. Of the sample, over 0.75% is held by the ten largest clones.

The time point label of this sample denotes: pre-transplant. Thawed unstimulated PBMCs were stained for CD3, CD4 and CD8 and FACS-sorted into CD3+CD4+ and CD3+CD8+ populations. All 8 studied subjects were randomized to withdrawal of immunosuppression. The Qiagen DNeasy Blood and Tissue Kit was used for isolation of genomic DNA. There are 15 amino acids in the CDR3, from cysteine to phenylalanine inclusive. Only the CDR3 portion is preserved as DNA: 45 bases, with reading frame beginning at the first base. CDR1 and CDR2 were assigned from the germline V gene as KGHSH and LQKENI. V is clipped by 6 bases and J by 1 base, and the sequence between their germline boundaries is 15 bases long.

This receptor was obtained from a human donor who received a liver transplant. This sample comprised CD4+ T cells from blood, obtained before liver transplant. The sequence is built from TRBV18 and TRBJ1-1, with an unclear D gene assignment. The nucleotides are TGTGCCAGCTCGCGAAAAGAGACGGAGAACACTGAAGCTTTCTTT. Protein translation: CASSRKETENTEAFF.